These 7 T cell receptor beta chains were sequenced from one sample in a study of graft-versus-host responses after intestinal transplantation. No antigens are known for them. This table comes from immunoSEQ multiplex PCR, and its TCRdb copy is limited to in-frame clones, with some not included. Found here are fewer than 95,000 clones, just under 95% of them singletons; the top ten hold about 0.5%. Material: unstimulated CD8+ T cells sorted from spleen or lymph node cells, obtained before intestinal transplant. Receptor source: a human donor who received an intestinal transplant.

V and J are TRBV4-1 and TRBJ2-1, with 9 bases lining up with TRBD2. The length of the CDR3 is 15 residues. Trimming cost V 0 bases and J 8 bases; bases outside gene matches: 5. Germline V lookup: CDR1 MGHRA, CDR2 YSYEKL. The CDR3: CASSQDAGGSYEQFF. The CDR3 DNA follows: TGCGCCAGCAGCCAAGATGCGGGAGGGTCCTATGAGCAGTTCTTC.

This clone has just one count. J is TRBJ2-1 and V is TRBV5-4, with 7 positions matching TRBD1. Germline lookup yields CDR1 SGHNT and CDR2 YYREEE (reference sequence). The CDR3 spans 15 residues. V gave up 4 bases and J gave up 7 bases; unmatched junction bases: 11. The CDR3 sequence: CASSPTAGGMNEQFF. Written as DNA, the CDR3 is TGTGCCAGCAGCCCAACCGCAGGGGGTATGAATGAGCAGTTCTTC.

This rearrangement joins TRBV30 to TRBJ2-3; D ambiguous. This CDR3 region has 12 residues. Germline values: CDR1 GTSNPN, CDR2 SVGIG (reference sequence). The V and J ends lost 1 base and 2 bases respectively, with 4 bases between them. CDR3 nucleotide sequence: TGTGCCTGGAGTGCCCTCACAGATACGCAGTATTTT. Translation gives CAWSALTDTQYF.

The chain couples TRBV4-3 to TRBJ1-4; 11 positions agree with TRBD1. Germline loops: CDR1 LGHNA, CDR2 YSLEER. The CDR3 contains 16 residues. V shed 0 bases and J 8 bases; nucleotides not matched to a gene: 5. The CDR3 DNA follows: TGCGCCAGCAGCCAAGAGAGCGGGACAGGGGGAGAAAAACTGTTTTTT. This translates into CASSQESGTGGEKLFF.

The gene calls are TRBV19 and TRBJ2-1; 8 nucleotides agree with TRBD2. This CDR3 is 15 amino acids long. V shed 5 bases and J 0 bases; nucleotides not matched to a gene: 3. CDR1 LNHDA and CDR2 SQIVND come from the germline V gene (reference sequence). Written as DNA, the CDR3 is TGTGCCAGTAGTCCGGGGACTAGCTCCTACAATGAGCAGTTCTTC. Translation gives CASSPGTSSYNEQFF.

The V and J genes are TRBV27 and TRBJ2-7, with 7 bases lining up with TRBD2. Trimming took 4 bases from V and 2 from J; bases not matched to a gene: 2. The CDR3 spans 13 residues. CDR1 is MNHEY, CDR2 SMNVEV, per germline (reference sequence). The CDR3 DNA reads TGTGCCAGCAGTTCCGGGACTACCTACGAGCAGTACTTC. Its translation is CASSSGTTYEQYF.

This clone was seen a single time. The V gene is TRBV27, the J gene TRBJ1-1; D not certain. Germline assignment: CDR1 MNHEY and CDR2 SMNVEV (reference sequence). Trimming pared 1 base from V and 1 base from J, leaving 10 bases between. The length of the CDR3 is 15 residues. As DNA, the CDR3 is TGTGCCAGCAGTTTATATGGCGGCCCGAACACTGAAGCTTTCTTT. Residues: CASSLYGGPNTEAFF.